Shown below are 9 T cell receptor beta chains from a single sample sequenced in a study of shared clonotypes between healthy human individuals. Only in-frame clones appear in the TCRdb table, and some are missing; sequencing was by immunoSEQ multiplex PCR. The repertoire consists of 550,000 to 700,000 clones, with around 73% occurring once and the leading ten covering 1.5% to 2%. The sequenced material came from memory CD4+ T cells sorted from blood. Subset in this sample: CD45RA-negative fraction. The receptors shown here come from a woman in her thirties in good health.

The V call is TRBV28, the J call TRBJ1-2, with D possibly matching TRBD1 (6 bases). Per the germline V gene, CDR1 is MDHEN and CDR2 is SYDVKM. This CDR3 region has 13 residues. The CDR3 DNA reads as TGTGTTAAGCAAGGGGGGGAGTCCTATGGCTACACCTTC. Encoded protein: CVKQGGESYGYTF.

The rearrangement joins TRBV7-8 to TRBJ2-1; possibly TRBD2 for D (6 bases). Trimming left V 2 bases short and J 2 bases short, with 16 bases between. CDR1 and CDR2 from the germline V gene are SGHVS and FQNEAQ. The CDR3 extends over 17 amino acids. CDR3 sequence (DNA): TGTGCCAGCAGCTTAACGTCGGGGGACTTCGCCTACAATGAGCAGTTCTTC. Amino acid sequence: CASSLTSGDFAYNEQFF.

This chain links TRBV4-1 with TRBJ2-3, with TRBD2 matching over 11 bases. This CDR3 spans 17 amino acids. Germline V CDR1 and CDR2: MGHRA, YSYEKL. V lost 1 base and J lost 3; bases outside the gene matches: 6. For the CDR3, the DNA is TGCGCCAGCAGCCAAGCGGGGACTAGCGGCCCGACAGATACGCAGTATTTT. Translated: CASSQAGTSGPTDTQYF.

The chain's CDR3 is CASSGPGQGGNQPQHF. For the CDR3, the DNA is TGTGCCAGTAGTGGACCGGGACAGGGAGGCAATCAGCCCCAGCATTTT. The rearrangement uses TRBV19 and TRBJ1-5; 9 bases are shared with TRBD1. The CDR3 spans 16 residues. With V trimmed by 5 bases and J by 2 bases, 7 bases remained unmatched. The V gene's germline CDR1 is LNHDA and CDR2 SQIVND (reference sequence).

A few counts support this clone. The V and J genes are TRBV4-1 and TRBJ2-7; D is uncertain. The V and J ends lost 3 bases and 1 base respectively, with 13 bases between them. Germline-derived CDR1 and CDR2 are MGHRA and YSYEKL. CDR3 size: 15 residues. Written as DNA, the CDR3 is TGCGCCAGCAGCCAGGGGAACAGTCAGTCCTACGAGCAGTACTTC. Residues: CASSQGNSQSYEQYF.

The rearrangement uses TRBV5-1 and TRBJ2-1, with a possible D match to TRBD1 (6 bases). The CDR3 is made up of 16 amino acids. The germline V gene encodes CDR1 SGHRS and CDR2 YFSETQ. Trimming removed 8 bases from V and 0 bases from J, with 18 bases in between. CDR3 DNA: TGCGCCAGTGAGCCCGCGACAGGACTCTCCTACAATGAGCAGTTCTTC. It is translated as CASEPATGLSYNEQFF.

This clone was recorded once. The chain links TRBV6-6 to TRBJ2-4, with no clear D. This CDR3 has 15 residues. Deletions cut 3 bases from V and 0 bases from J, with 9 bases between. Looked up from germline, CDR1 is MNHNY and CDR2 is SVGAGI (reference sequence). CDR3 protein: CASSYRAVAKNIQYF. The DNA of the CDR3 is TGTGCCAGCAGTTATCGGGCGGTAGCCAAAAACATTCAGTACTTC.

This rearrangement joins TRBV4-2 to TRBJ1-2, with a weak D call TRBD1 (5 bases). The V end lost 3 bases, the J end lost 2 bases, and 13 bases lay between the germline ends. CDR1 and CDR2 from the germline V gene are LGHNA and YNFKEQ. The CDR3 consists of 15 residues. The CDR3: CASSQGPTGNYGYTF. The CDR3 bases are TGTGCCAGCAGCCAGGGGCCGACGGGGAACTATGGCTACACCTTC.

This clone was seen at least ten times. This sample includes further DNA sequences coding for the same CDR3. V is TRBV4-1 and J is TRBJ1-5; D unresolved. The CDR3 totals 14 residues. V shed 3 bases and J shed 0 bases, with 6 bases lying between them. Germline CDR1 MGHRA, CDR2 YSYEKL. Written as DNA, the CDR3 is TGCGCCAGCAGCCAGGACCCTAGCAATCAGCCCCAGCATTTT. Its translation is CASSQDPSNQPQHF.